This T cell receptor beta chain was retrieved from a study of beta chain features in type 1 diabetes (dated by TCRdb to 2016 to 2019). Study-level background: Mean age, gender distribution, total cell number and subset yield were not different between patients and healthy donors. A total of about 99,000,000 sorted cells were examined across all samples, and RNA yield correlated strongly with the number of cells per subset. The study compared the TCRB repertoires of sorted circulating CD4+ T cell subsets in recently diagnosed type 1 diabetes patients with those in matched healthy donors. Naive and central memory subsets were obtained from all 30 or so donors, but regulatory and stem cell-like memory subsets were isolated from only 8 patients and roughly eight healthy donors. The full study reports these points: Fewer insertions and more nucleotide deletions at VDJ recombination sites were observed in patients with type 1 diabetes, implying thymic rearrangement abnormalities. A moderate but significant shortening of TCRB CDR3 length was observed in type 1 diabetes patients in all four CD4+ subsets. PCR may preferentially amplify shorter templates, but because patient and control samples were amplified and corrected together, any resulting skew would affect both groups equally. The naive, central memory and regulatory TCRB repertoires appeared to resemble one another more closely among patients than among healthy donors. Because the HLA sub-analyses included only small numbers of individuals, any influence of HLA type on TCRB rearrangement was left unresolved. Because cDNA was sequenced instead of genomic DNA, highly expressing activated cells could be over-represented, though the groups showed no difference in activation or CD3 levels.

The CDR3 starts with the cysteine, ends with the phenylalanine, and has 15 residues. The read is trimmed to its CDR3 DNA, 45 bases read in frame from base 1. V loses 8 bases at its end and J loses 1 base; junction bases beyond the gene matches: 6. The germline V gene specifies ENHRY as CDR1 and SYGVKD as CDR2. This clone was detected only a few times. Its recognized antigen is unknown. Base qualities are not recorded, but no much larger clone differs from it by a single base. The entire isolated RNA was reverse transcribed using the High Capacity cDNA Reverse Transcription Kit, and thus expressed TCRB transcripts were sequenced. Naive, central memory and regulatory T cell samples underwent deep immunoSEQ sequencing, averaging about 3.5 million total reads per sample. After sorted cells were lysed in RLT buffer, RNA was extracted with DNase-treated RNeasy Micro or Mini kits, with the choice depending on cell number. Each cell subset was processed on its own to prevent cross-contamination, while patient and healthy donor samples were processed together. Using the immunoSEQ multiplex PCR, TCRB sequences were amplified from cDNA into 87-bp fragments spanning the CDR3 region. Amplicons were sequenced on the Illumina HiSeq platform. The original methods were these. PCR bias was corrected computationally using synthetic template baselines, and reads within Hamming distance 2 were collapsed, with unmergeable singletons discarded. Reads were aligned against IMGT to assign V, D and J genes, CDR3 length and insertions or deletions at six rearrangement sites. Clonotype counts were normalized to sorted cell number within each subset before computing true diversity and Gini coefficients with the tcR R package. The overlap coefficient, calculated on TCRB nucleotide sequences, was used to measure repertoire sharing. As a proxy for the pre-selection repertoire, out-of-frame TCRB sequences from naive cells were analyzed. Held by TCRdb, this immuneACCESS table contains in-frame sequences only and omits some clones. Under half of the omission traces to an unresolved V gene where checked; the cause of the rest is unknown. The V and J calls and the clone size are those of that table, but D and trimming were determined from the DNA. The sample table shows some 500,000 clones, and 11% are seen once. The ten largest clones add up to more than 0.045% of the sample.

Each donor gave one peripheral blood draw, roughly 120 mL on average, collected into heparinised tubes. A BD FACSAria II was used to sort naive, central memory, regulatory and stem cell-like memory CD4+ T cells with a panel that included CD45RO, CCR7, CD25, CD127, CD95 and CD27. All sorted populations exceeded 98% purity. PBMCs were isolated right away by Lymphoprep density gradient centrifugation and were stained directly, without culture. So that batch effects would be minimized, each experiment stained and sorted samples in pairs, pairing one healthy donor with one patient. The TCR originated in a woman younger than 35 in good health. Sequenced sample: naive CD4+ T cells from blood. Explained via the paper, the cell subset or site label denotes: true naive CD4+ T cells. The receptor chain draws on TRBV10-3 and TRBJ2-2; 8 junctional bases match TRBD1. The CDR3 protein is CAIGAGTGNTGELFF. The sequenced DNA is TGTGCCATCGGGGCCGGGACAGGGAACACCGGGGAGCTGTTTTTT.